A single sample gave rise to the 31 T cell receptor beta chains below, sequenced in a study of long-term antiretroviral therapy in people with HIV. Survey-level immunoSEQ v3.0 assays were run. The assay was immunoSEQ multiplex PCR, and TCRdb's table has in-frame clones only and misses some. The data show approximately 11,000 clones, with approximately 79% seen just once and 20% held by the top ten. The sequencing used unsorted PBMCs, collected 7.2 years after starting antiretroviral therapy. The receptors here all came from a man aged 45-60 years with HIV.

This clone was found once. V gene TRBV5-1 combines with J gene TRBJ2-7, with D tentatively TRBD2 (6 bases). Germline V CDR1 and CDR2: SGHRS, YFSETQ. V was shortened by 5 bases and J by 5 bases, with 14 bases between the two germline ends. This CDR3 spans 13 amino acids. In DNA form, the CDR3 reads TGCGCCAGCAGATCCCCCAGGGAGGACGAGCAGTACTTC. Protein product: CASRSPREDEQYF.

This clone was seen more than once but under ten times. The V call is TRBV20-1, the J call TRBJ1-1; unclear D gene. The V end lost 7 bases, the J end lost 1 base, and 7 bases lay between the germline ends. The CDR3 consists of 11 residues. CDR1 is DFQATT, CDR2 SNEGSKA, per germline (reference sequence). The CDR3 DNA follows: TGCAGTGTTACAGAGAACACTGAAGCTTTCTTT. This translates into CSVTENTEAFF.

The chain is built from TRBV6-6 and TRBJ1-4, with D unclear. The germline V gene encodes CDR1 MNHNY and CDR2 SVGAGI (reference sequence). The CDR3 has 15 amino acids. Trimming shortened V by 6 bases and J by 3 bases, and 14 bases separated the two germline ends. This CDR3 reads CASSSNPLANEKLFF. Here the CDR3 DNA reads TGTGCCAGCAGCTCAAATCCGCTGGCTAATGAAAAACTGTTTTTT.

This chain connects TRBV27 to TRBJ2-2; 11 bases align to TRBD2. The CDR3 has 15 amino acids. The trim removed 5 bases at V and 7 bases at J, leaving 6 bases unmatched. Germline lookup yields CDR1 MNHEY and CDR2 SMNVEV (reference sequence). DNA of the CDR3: TGTGCCAGCAGTGGGGGACTAGCGGAGGACGGGGAGCTGTTTTTT. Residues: CASSGGLAEDGELFF.

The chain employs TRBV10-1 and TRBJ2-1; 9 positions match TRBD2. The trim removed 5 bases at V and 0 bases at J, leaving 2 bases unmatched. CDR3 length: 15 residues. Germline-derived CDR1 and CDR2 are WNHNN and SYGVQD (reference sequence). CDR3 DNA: TGCGCCAGCAGTATTAGCGGGGGCTCCTACAATGAGCAGTTCTTC. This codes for CASSISGGSYNEQFF.

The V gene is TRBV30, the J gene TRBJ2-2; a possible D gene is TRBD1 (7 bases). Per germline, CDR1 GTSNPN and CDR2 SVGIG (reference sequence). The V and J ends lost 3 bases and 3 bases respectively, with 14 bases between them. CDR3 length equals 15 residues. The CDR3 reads CAWRGGDRDTGELFF. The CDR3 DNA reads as TGTGCCTGGAGGGGAGGTGACAGGGACACCGGGGAGCTGTTTTTT.

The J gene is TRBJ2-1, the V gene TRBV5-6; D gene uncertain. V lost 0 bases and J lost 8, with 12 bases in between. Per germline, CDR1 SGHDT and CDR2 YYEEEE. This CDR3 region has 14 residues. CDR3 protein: CASSLAAARDEQFF. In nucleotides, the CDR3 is TGTGCCAGCAGCTTGGCGGCAGCTAGGGATGAGCAGTTCTTC.

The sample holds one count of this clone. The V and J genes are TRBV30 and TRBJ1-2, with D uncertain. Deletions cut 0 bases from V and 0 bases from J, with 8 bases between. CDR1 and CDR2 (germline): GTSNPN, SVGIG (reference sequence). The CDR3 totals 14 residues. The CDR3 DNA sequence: TGTGCCTGGAGTGTTGGCGGAGCTAACTATGGCTACACCTTC. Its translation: CAWSVGGANYGYTF.

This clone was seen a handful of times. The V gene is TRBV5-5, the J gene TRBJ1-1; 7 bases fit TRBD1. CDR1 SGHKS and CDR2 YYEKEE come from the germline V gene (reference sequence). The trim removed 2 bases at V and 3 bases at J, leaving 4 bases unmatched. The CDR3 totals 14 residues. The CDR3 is CASSLWDSDTEAFF. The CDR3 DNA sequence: TGTGCCAGCAGCTTATGGGACAGTGACACTGAAGCTTTCTTT.

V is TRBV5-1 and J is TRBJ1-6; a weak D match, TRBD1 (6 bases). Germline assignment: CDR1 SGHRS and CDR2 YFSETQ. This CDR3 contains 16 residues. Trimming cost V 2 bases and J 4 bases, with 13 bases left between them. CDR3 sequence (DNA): TGCGCCAGCAGCTTAACAGGGACCCCTTATAATTCACCCCTCCACTTT. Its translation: CASSLTGTPYNSPLHF.

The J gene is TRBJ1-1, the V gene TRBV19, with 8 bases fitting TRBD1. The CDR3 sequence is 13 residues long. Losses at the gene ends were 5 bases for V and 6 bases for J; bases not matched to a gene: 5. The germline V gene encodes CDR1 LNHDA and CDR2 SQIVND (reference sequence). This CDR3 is CASSFTGGAEAFF. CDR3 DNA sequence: TGTGCCAGTAGTTTCACAGGGGGGGCTGAAGCTTTCTTT.

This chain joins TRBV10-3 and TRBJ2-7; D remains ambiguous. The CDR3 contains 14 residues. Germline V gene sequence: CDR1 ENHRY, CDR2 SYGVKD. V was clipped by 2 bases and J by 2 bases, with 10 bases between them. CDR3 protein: CAISEVAPTYEQYF. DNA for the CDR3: TGTGCCATCAGTGAGGTTGCACCAACCTACGAGCAGTACTTC.

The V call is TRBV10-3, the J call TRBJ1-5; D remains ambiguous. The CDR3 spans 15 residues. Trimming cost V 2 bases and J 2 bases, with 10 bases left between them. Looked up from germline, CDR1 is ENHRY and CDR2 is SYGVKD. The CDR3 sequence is CAISERQVGNQPQHF. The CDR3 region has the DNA TGTGCCATCAGTGAGAGGCAGGTAGGCAATCAGCCCCAGCATTTT.

The CDR3 DNA reads TGTGCCAGCAGTTACTCTGTGAGGGAGCTTGGCTATGGCTACACCTTC. Residues: CASSYSVRELGYGYTF. The chain employs TRBV6-5 and TRBJ1-2; D gene ambiguous. The CDR3 covers 16 residues. Germline-derived CDR1 and CDR2 are MNHEY and SVGAGI. The V and J ends lost 0 bases and 4 bases respectively, with 15 bases between them.

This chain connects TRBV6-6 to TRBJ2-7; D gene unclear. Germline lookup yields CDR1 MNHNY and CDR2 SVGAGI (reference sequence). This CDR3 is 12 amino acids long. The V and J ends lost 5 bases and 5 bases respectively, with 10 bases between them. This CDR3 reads CASSPDGNEQYF. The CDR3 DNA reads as TGTGCCAGCAGTCCGGATGGGAACGAGCAGTACTTC.

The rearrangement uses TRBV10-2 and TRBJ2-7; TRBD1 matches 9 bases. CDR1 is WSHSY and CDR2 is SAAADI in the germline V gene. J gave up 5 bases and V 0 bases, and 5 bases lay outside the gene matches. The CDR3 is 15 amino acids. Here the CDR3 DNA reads TGCGCCAGCAGTGAGTCGTGGGACAGGGTTGACGAGCAGTACTTC. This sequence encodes CASSESWDRVDEQYF.

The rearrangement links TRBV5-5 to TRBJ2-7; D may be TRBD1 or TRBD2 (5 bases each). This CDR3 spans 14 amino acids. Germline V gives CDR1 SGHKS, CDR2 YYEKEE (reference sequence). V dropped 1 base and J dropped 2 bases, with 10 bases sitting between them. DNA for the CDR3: TGTGCCAGCAGCTTGAGAGGGGTCGCCTACGAGCAGTACTTC. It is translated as CASSLRGVAYEQYF. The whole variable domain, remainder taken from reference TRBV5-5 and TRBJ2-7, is DAGVTQSPTHLIKTRGQQVTLRCSPISGHKSVSWYQQVLGQGPQFIFQYYEKEERGRGNFPDRFSARQFPNYSSELNVNALLLGDSALYLCASSLRGVAYEQYFGPGTRLTVT.

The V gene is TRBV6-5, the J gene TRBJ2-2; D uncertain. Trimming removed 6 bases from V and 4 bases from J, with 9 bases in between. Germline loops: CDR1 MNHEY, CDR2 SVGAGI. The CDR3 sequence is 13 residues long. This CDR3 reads CASSFEGTGELFF. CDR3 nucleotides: TGTGCCAGCAGCTTCGAAGGCACCGGGGAGCTGTTTTTT.

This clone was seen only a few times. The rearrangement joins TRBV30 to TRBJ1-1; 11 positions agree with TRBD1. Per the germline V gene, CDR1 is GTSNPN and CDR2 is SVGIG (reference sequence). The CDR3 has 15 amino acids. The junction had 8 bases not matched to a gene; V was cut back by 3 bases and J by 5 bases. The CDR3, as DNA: TGTGCCTGGAGGGCCGCTTGGGACAGGGGGACTGAAGCTTTCTTT. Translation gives CAWRAAWDRGTEAFF.

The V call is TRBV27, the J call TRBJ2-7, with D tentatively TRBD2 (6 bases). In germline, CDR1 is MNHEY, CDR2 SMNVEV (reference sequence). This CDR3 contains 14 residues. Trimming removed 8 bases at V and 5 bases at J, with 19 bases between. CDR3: CASSPGVGVDEQYF. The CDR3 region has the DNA TGTGCCAGCTCCCCGGGGGTAGGAGTGGACGAGCAGTACTTC.

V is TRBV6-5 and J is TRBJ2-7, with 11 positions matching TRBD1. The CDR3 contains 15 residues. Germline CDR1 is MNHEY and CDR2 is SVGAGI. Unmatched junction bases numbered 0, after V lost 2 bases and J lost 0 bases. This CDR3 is CASSYGTGGSYEQYF. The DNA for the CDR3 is TGTGCCAGCAGTTACGGGACAGGGGGCTCCTACGAGCAGTACTTC.

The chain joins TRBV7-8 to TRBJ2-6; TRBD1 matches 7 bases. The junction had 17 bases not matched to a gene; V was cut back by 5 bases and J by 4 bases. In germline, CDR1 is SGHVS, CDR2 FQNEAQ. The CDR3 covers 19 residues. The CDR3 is CASSLVGGQRSTGANVLTF. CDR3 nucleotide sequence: TGTGCCAGCAGCCTCGTAGGGGGACAGAGGTCTACCGGGGCCAACGTCCTGACTTTC. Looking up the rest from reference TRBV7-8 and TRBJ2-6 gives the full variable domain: GAGVSQSPRYKVAKRGQDVALRCDPISGHVSLFWYQQALGQGPEFLTYFQNEAQLDKSGLPSDRFFAERPEGSVSTLKIQRTQQEDSAVYLCASSLVGGQRSTGANVLTFGAGSRLTVL.

Written as DNA, the CDR3 is TGTGCCAGCAGATTTACTACAGGGGGCGATTTTAATAATGAGCAGTTCTTC. Translated, it gives CASRFTTGGDFNNEQFF. This chain joins TRBV11-2 and TRBJ2-1, with TRBD1 matching over 9 bases. The germline V gene encodes CDR1 SGHAT and CDR2 FQNNGV. The CDR3 length is 17 residues. Losses at the gene ends were 6 bases for V and 7 bases for J; bases not matched to a gene: 16. Complete variable domain (other parts from reference TRBV11-2 and TRBJ2-1): EAGVAQSPRYKIIEKRQSVAFWCNPISGHATLYWYQQILGQGPKLLIQFQNNGVVDDSQLPKDRFSAERLKGVDSTLKIQPAKLEDSAVYLCASRFTTGGDFNNEQFFGPGTRLTVL.

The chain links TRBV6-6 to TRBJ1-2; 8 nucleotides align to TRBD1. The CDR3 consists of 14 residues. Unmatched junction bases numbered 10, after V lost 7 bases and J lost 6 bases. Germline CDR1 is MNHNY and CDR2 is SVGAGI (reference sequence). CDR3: CASTLTGTGDGYTF. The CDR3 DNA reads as TGTGCCAGCACCCTAACCGGGACAGGCGATGGCTACACCTTC.

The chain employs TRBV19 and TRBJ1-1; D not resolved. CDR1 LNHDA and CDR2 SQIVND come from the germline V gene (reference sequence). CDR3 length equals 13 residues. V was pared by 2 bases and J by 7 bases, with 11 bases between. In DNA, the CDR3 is TGTGCCAGTAGTATAACTCACTTGGGTGAAGCTTTCTTT. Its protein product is CASSITHLGEAFF. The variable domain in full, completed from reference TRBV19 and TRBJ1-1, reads DGGITQSPKYLFRKEGQNVTLSCEQNLNHDAMYWYRQDPGQGLRLIYYSQIVNDFQKGDIAEGYSVSREKKESFPLTVTSAQKNPTAFYLCASSITHLGEAFFGQGTRLTVV.

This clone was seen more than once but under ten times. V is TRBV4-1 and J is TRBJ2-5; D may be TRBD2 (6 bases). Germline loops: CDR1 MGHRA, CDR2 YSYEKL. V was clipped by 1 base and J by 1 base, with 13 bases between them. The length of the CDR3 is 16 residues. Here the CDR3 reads CASSQGLGGVQETQYF. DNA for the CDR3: TGCGCCAGCAGCCAAGGGCTTGGAGGGGTCCAAGAGACCCAGTACTTC.

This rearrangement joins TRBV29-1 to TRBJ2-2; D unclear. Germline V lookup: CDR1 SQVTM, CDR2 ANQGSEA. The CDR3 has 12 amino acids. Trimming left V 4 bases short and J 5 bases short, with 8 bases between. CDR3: CSVVRLTGELFF. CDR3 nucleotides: TGCAGCGTTGTCAGGTTGACCGGGGAGCTGTTTTTT.

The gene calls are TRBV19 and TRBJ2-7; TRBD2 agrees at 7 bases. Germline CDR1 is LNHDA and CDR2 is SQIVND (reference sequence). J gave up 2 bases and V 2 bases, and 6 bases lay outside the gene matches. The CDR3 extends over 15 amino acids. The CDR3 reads CASSISGVAPYEQYF. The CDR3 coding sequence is TGTGCCAGTAGTATAAGCGGGGTCGCACCCTACGAGCAGTACTTC.

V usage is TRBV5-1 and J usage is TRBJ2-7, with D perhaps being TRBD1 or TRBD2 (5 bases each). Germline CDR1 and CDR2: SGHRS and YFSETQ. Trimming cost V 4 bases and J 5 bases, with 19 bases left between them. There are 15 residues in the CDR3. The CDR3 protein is CASSAVTAVVDEQYF. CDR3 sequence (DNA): TGCGCCAGCAGCGCTGTGACAGCGGTAGTTGACGAGCAGTACTTC.

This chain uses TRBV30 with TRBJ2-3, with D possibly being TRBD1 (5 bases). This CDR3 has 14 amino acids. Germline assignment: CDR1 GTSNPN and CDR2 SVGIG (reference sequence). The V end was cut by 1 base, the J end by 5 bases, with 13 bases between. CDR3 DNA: TGTGCCTGGAGTGAGGGCAGGGTTTTAGATACGCAGTATTTT. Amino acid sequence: CAWSEGRVLDTQYF.

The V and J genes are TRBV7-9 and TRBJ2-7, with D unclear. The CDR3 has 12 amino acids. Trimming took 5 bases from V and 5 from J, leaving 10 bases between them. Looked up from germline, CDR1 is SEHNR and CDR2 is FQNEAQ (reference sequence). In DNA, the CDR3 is TGTGCCAGCAGCCACCTCCCTAACGAGCAGTACTTC. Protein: CASSHLPNEQYF.